What follows are 10 T cell receptor beta chains derived from one specimen sequenced in a study of Ad26.COV2.S vaccination and SARS-CoV-2 variants. Sequencing was performed with immunoSEQ multiplex PCR; in TCRdb, only in-frame clones are kept and a portion is missing. The table includes 330,000 or so clones, 85% to 90% detected once. The treatment was: some 19 received Ad26.COV2.S at low or high dose, single or two shots; about five received placebo; per-sample allocation not given. On day 63 after the first injection, vaccine and placebo recipients gave samples. Sequenced material: peripheral blood, taken in a trial of Ad26.COV2.S vaccine versus placebo. These receptors came from a person between 18 and 59 years old who received the Ad26.COV2.S COVID-19 vaccine or a placebo.

The chain joins TRBV7-9 to TRBJ2-7; possibly TRBD2 for D (5 bases). This CDR3 spans 12 amino acids. The V end lost 3 bases, the J end lost 6 bases, and 9 bases lay between the germline ends. Per the germline V gene, CDR1 is SEHNR and CDR2 is FQNEAQ (reference sequence). CDR3 in DNA: TGTGCCAGCAGCTTTGCCGGGGTCGAGCAGTACTTC. It codes for CASSFAGVEQYF.

The rearrangement uses TRBV15 and TRBJ2-4; maybe TRBD2 (5 bases). Germline CDR1 LNHNV, CDR2 YYDKDF (reference sequence). The germline V and J ends were trimmed by 5 bases and 11 bases, with 22 bases remaining between them. This CDR3 is 15 amino acids long. This chain's CDR3 is CATSEEGTAGSVQYF. For the CDR3, the DNA is TGTGCCACCAGCGAAGAGGGAACTGCAGGATCGGTTCAGTACTTC.

The chain couples TRBV4-1 to TRBJ1-4; 10 bases map to TRBD1. Unmatched junction bases numbered 14, after V lost 4 bases and J lost 6 bases. Germline-derived CDR1 and CDR2 are MGHRA and YSYEKL. The CDR3 runs 18 residues. The CDR3 region has the DNA TGCGCCAGCAGCCCCACCGGGACAGGGGACCTAGTGGATGAAAAACTGTTTTTT. It translates to CASSPTGTGDLVDEKLFF.

This chain uses TRBV28 with TRBJ1-5; no clear D gene. V lost 5 bases and J 1 base, leaving 12 bases between the germline ends. CDR1 and CDR2 from the germline V gene are MDHEN and SYDVKM. There are 15 residues in the CDR3. DNA for the CDR3: TGTGCCAGCAGTCGCCACGGGGAGAGCAATCAGCCCCAGCATTTT. The encoded protein is CASSRHGESNQPQHF.

The rearrangement links TRBV27 to TRBJ2-5, with D possibly TRBD2 on 5 matching bases. The CDR3 extends over 14 amino acids. Germline values: CDR1 MNHEY, CDR2 SMNVEV (reference sequence). Trimming shortened V by 7 bases and J by 0 bases, and 12 bases separated the two germline ends. The CDR3 spells CASTRGWYQETQYF. The CDR3 bases are TGTGCCAGCACCCGAGGGTGGTACCAAGAGACCCAGTACTTC.

V and J are TRBV9 and TRBJ1-4; D might be TRBD1 (5 bases). The germline V and J ends were trimmed by 4 bases and 8 bases, with 21 bases remaining between them. The CDR3 is 16 amino acids. In germline, CDR1 is SGDLS, CDR2 YYNGEE. The CDR3 DNA reads TGTGCCAGCAGCCTTGGTAGGAGGGAAGAGGGGGAAAAACTGTTTTTT. Translated: CASSLGRREEGEKLFF.

This rearrangement joins TRBV9 to TRBJ1-4; D possibly corresponds to TRBD1 (5 bases). The CDR3 has 15 residues. Germline V gene lookup returns CDR1 SGDLS and CDR2 YYNGEE. Trimming took off 5 bases at V and 4 bases at J, with 15 bases between the two ends. The DNA of the CDR3 is TGTGCCAGCAGTGAGACGGGACGGCTTAATGAAAAACTGTTTTTT. Amino acid sequence: CASSETGRLNEKLFF.

The V call is TRBV7-3, the J call TRBJ1-3, with a tentative D call TRBD1 (5 bases). The CDR3 loop spans 17 amino acids. From germline, CDR1 is SGHTA and CDR2 FQGTGA. The V end was cut by 4 bases, the J end by 5 bases, with 21 bases between. The CDR3 nucleotides are TGTGCCAGCAGCTCCGGACAAATCCCTTCTCTTCGAAACACCATATATTTT. This sequence encodes CASSSGQIPSLRNTIYF.

The chain carries TRBV7-9 and TRBJ1-2, with D maybe TRBD1 (5 bases). The germline CDR1 and CDR2 sequences are SEHNR and FQNEAQ (reference sequence). Trimming removed 2 bases from V and 2 bases from J, with 12 bases in between. This CDR3 region has 15 residues. The CDR3 here is CASSLSGQGNYGYTF. CDR3 in DNA: TGTGCCAGCAGCTTATCGGGGCAGGGAAACTATGGCTACACCTTC.

The chain carries TRBV13 and TRBJ2-7, with TRBD2 matching over 7 bases. V lost 5 bases and J lost 0; bases outside the gene matches: 7. CDR1 is PRHDT and CDR2 is FYEKMQ in the germline V gene (reference sequence). This CDR3 is 15 amino acids long. The CDR3 protein is CASSPGPGGSYEQYV. CDR3 DNA: TGTGCCAGCAGCCCAGGGCCGGGGGGCTCCTACGAGCAGTACGTC.